The sequence of this T cell receptor beta chain was determined in a study of cytomegalovirus exposure and HLA in healthy donors. Study-wide results and caveats: For most subjects, TCR beta sequences were reported to predict HLA-A and HLA-B alleles with accuracy.

For this clone: Antigen unknown.

The V end was cut by 4 bases, the J end by 3 bases, with 19 bases between. CDR3 length: 16 residues. Looked up from germline, CDR1 is SGHNT and CDR2 is YYREEE (reference sequence). The PCR ran on 60 Vbeta and 13 Jbeta primers. The repertoire was sequenced with immunoSEQ multiplex PCR; TCRdb's copy has only in-frame clones and lacks some. The repertoire holds more than 90,000 clones, with roughly 80% as singletons. The chain is built from TRBV5-4 and TRBJ1-1; a weak D match, TRBD1 (5 bases). The sequence was collected from a man aged 35-49 years in good health and CMV-seropositive. Sample: PBMCs. This chain's CDR3 is CASSRDLSPGDTEAFF. CDR3 DNA sequence: TGTGCCAGCAGCCGGGACCTATCCCCGGGGGACACTGAAGCTTTCTTT.